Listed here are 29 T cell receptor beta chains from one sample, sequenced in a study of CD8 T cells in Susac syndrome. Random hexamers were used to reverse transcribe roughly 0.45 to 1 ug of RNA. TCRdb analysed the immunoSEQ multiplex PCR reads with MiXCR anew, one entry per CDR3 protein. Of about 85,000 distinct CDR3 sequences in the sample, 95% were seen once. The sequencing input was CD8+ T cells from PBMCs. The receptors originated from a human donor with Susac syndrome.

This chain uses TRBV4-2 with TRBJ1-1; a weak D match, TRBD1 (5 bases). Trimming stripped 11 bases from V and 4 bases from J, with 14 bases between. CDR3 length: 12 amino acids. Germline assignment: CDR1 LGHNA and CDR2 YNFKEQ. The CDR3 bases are TGTGCCTCCAGGGATTGGACCACTGAAGCTTTCTTT. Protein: CASRDWTTEAFF.

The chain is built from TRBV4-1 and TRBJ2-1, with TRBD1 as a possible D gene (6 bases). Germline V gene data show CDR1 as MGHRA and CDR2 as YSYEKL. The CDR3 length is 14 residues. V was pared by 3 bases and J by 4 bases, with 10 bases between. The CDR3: CASSHPTGYNEQFF. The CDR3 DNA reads TGCGCCAGCAGCCACCCGACAGGTTACAATGAGCAGTTCTTC.

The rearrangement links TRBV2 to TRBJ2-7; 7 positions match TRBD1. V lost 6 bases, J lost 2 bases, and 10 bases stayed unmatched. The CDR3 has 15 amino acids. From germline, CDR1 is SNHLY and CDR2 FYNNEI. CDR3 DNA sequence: TGTGCCAGCAGGCGAACAGGGGAAGGGACCTACGAGCAGTACTTC. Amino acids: CASRRTGEGTYEQYF.

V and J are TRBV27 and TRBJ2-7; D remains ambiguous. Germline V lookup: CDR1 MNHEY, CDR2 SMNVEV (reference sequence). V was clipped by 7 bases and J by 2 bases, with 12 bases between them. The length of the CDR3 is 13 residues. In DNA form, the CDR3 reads TGTGCCAGCAAGGAGACACTGACCTACGAGCAGTACTTC. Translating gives CASKETLTYEQYF.

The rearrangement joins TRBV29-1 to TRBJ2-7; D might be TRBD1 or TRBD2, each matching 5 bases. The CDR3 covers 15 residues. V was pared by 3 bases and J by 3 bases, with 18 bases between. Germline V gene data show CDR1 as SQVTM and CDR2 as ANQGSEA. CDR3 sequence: CSVDQGVPGVYEQYF. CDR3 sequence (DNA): TGCAGCGTTGACCAGGGAGTACCTGGGGTCTACGAGCAGTACTTC.

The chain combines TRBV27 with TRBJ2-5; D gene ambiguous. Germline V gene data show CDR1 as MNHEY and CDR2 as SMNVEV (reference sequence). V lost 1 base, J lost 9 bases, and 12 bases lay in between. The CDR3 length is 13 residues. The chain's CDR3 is CASSLFLSEAQYF. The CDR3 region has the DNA TGTGCCAGCAGTTTATTCCTGAGCGAGGCCCAGTACTTC.

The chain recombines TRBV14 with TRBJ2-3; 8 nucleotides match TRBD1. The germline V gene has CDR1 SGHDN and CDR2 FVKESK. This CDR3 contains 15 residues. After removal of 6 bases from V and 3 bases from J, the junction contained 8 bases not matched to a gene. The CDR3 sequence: CASSRQGMGTDTQYF. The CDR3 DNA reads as TGTGCCAGCAGTCGACAGGGGATGGGGACAGATACGCAGTATTTT.

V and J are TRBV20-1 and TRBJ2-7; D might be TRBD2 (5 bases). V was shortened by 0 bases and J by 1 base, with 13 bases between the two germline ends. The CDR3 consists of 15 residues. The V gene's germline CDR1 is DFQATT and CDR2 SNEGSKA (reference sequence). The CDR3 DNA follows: TGCAGTGCTAGAGATTTGGAGCGGACTTCCTACGAGCAGTACTTC. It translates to CSARDLERTSYEQYF.

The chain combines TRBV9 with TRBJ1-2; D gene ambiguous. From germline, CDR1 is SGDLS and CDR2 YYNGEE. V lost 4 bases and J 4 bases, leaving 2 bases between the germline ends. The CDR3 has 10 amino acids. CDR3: CASSSYGYTF. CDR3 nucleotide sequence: TGTGCCAGCAGCTCCTATGGCTACACCTTC.

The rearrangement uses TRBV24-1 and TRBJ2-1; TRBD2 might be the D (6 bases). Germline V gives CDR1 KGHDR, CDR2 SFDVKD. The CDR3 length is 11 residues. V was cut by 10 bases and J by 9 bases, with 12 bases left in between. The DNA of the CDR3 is TGTGCCACATCGGGACTGACTGAGCAGTTCTTC. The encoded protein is CATSGLTEQFF.

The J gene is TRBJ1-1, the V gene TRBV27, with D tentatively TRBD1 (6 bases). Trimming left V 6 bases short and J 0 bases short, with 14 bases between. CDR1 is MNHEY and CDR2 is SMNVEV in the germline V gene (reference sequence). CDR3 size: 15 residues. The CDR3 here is CASSVNRALNTEAFF. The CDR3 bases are TGTGCCAGCAGCGTTAACAGGGCCCTGAACACTGAAGCTTTCTTT.

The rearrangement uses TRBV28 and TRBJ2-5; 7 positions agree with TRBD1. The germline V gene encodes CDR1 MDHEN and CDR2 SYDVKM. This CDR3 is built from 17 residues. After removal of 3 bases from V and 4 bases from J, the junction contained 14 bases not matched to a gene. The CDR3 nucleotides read TGTGCCAGCAGTTTTTCCTTCCACCAGACAGGGAGAGAGACCCAGTACTTC. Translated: CASSFSFHQTGRETQYF.

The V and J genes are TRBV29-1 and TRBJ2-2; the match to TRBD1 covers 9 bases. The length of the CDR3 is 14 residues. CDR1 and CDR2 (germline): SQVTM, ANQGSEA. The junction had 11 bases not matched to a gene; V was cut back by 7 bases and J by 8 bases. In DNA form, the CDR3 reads TGCAGCGCGATGGGAGACAGGGGGTATGGGGAGCTGTTTTTT. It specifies CSAMGDRGYGELFF.

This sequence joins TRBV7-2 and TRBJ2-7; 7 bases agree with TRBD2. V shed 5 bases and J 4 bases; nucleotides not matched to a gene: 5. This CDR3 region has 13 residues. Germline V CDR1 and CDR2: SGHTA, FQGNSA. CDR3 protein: CASSPASGYEQYF. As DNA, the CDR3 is TGTGCCAGCAGCCCCGCTAGCGGTTACGAGCAGTACTTC.

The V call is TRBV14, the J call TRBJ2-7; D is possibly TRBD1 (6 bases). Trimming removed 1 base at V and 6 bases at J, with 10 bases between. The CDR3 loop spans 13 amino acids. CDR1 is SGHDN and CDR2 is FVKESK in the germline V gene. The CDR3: CASSQGGLVEQYF. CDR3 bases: TGTGCCAGCAGCCAAGGGGGGCTCGTCGAGCAGTACTTC.

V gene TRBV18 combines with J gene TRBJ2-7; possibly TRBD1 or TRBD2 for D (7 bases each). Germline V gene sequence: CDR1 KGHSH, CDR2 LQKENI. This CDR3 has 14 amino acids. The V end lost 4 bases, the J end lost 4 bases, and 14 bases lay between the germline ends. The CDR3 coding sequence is TGTGCCAGCTCACAGAACAGGGGAGGGTACGAGCAGTACTTC. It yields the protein CASSQNRGGYEQYF.

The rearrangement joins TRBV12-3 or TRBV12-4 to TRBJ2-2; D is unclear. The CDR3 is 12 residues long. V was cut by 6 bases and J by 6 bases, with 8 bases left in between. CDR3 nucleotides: TGTGCCAGCAGGAGCGCGTCCGGGGAGCTGTTTTTT. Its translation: CASRSASGELFF.

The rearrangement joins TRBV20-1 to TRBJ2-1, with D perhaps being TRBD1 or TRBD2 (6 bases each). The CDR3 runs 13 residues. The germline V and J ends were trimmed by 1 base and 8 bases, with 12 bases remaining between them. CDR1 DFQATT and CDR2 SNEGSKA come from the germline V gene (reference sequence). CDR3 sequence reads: CSARGRGADEQFF. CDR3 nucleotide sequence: TGCAGTGCTAGAGGGAGGGGGGCGGATGAGCAGTTCTTC.

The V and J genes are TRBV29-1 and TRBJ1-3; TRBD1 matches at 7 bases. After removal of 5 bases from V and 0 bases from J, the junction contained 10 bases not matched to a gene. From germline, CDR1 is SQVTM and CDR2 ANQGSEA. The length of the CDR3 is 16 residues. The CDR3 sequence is CSVSGQVETSGNTIYF. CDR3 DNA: TGCAGCGTTTCAGGACAGGTTGAAACCTCTGGAAACACCATATATTTT.

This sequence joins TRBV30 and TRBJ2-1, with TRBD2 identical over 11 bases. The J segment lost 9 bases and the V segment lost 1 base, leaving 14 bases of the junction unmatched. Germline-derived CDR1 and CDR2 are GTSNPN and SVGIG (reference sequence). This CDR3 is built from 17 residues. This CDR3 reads CAWSGLAGGTTDFEQFF. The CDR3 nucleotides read TGTGCCTGGAGTGGGCTAGCGGGAGGCACTACGGATTTTGAGCAGTTCTTC. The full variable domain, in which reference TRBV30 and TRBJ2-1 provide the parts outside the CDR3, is SQTIHQWPATLVQPVGSPLSLECTVEGTSNPNLYWYRQAAGRGLQLLFYSVGIGQISSEVPQNLSASRPQDRQFILSSKKLLLSDSGFYLCAWSGLAGGTTDFEQFFGPGTRLTVL.

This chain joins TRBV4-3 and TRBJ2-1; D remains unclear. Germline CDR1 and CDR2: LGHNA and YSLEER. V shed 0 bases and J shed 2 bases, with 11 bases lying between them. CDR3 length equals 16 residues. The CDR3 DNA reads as TGCGCCAGCAGCCAAGATGGGTCCTACACCTACAATGAGCAGTTCTTC. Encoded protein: CASSQDGSYTYNEQFF.

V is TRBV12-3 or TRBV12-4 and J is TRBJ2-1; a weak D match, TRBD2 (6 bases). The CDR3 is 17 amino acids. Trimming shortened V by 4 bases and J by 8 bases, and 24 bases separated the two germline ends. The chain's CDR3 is CASSWHHPGLASDEQFF. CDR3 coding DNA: TGTGCCAGCAGTTGGCACCATCCCGGTCTCGCTAGCGATGAGCAGTTCTTC.

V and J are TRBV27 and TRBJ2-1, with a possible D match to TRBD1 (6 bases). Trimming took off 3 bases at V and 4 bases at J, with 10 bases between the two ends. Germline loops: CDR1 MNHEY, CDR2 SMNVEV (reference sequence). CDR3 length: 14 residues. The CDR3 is CASSFGQGYNEQFF. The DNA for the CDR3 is TGTGCCAGCAGTTTCGGGCAGGGGTACAATGAGCAGTTCTTC.

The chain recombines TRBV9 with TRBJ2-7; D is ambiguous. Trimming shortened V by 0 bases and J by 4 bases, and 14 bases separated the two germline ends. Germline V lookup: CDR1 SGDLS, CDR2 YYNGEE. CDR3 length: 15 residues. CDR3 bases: TGTGCCAGCAGCGTAGAGCAGGCCTCGCTATACGAGCAGTACTTC. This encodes CASSVEQASLYEQYF.

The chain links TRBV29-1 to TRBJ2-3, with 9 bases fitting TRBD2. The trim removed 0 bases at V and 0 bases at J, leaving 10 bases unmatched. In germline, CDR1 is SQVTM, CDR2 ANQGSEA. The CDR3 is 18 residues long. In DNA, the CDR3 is TGCAGCGTTGAAGATCCAGAGGGACTAGCAGTGAGCACAGATACGCAGTATTTT. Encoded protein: CSVEDPEGLAVSTDTQYF.

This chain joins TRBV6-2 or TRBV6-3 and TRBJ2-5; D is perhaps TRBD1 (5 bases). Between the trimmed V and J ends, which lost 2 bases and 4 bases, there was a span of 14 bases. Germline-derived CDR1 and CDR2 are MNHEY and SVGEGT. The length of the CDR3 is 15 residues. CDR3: CASSYGQGIGETQYF. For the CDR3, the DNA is TGTGCCAGCAGTTACGGGCAGGGAATTGGAGAGACCCAGTACTTC.

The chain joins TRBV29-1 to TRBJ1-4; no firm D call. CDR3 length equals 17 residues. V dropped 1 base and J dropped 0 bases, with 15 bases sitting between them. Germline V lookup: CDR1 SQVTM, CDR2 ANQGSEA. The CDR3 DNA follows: TGCAGCGTTGAAGGGATAGTCGACGGAGCAACTAATGAAAAACTGTTTTTT. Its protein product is CSVEGIVDGATNEKLFF.

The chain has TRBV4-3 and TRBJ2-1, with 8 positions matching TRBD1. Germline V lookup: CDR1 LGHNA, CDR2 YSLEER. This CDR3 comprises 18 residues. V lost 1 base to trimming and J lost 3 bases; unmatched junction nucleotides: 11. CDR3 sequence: CASSQVITRQGLYNEQFF. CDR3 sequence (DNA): TGCGCCAGCAGCCAAGTCATAACGAGACAGGGGCTCTACAATGAGCAGTTCTTC.

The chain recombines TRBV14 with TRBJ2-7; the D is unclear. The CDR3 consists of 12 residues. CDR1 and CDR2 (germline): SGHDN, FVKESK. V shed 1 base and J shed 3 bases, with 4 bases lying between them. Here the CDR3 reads CASSQAHYEQYF. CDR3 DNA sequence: TGTGCCAGCAGCCAAGCGCACTACGAGCAGTACTTC.